A single sample gave rise to the 4 T cell receptor beta chains below, sequenced in a study of metastatic and nonmetastatic thyroid tumors. Thyroid surgery took place with no prior treatment in any patient. MiXCR reprocessed the PCR reads for TCRdb. The sample holds more than 7,000 clones; roughly 21% are singletons and the top ten take about 17%. The specimen sequenced was adjacent normal tissue. All receptors derive from a female donor with papillary thyroid cancer or a benign thyroid nodule (not recorded which). Some clones in this sample may be carry-over from other donors' samples.

This clone was counted at least ten times. The chain combines TRBV19 with TRBJ1-5; possibly TRBD1 for D (5 bases). This CDR3 spans 16 amino acids. The V end lost 5 bases, the J end lost 1 base, and 15 bases lay between the germline ends. Germline CDR1 is LNHDA and CDR2 is SQIVND (reference sequence). The CDR3 coding sequence is TGTGCCAGTAGTTTATACCAGGGAAGAAGCAATCAGCCCCAGCATTTT. This gives the protein CASSLYQGRSNQPQHF.

Notes on this clone: This sample includes further DNA sequences coding for the same CDR3. This sequence joins TRBV6-1 and TRBJ1-2; TRBD1 might be the D (5 bases). This CDR3 region has 13 residues. The germline V gene encodes CDR1 MNHNS and CDR2 SASEGT. The V end lost 8 bases, the J end lost 0 bases, and 10 bases lay between the germline ends. CDR3 in amino acids: CASGPGPNYGYTF. DNA of the CDR3: TGTGCCAGCGGGCCGGGGCCTAACTATGGCTACACCTTC.

Ten or more counts support this clone. The chain employs TRBV12-5 and TRBJ1-5, with D unclear. The CDR3 consists of 14 residues. CDR1 is LGHNT, CDR2 FRNRAP, per germline. V was pared by 0 bases and J by 5 bases, with 8 bases between. DNA for the CDR3: TGTGCTAGTGGTTTGGTAGGTACCTATCAGCCCCAGCATTTT. Protein sequence: CASGLVGTYQPQHF.

Only a few counts were recorded for this clone. In this CDR3 the conserved last residue, phenylalanine or tryptophan, is missing, so a read error is likely. The DNA is omitted, as the CDR3 cannot be located on it reliably, and the CDR3 follows TCRdb's listing. CDR3: CATSEPRGEAWLHL. The chain employs TRBV24-1 and TRBJ1-2. Counting both end residues, the CDR3 totals 14 amino acids. The germline gives CDR1 KGHDR, CDR2 SFDVKD.